This T cell receptor (beta chain) was documented in a study of blood T cell repertoires in COVID-19. Study context: Collection of acute and convalescent COVID-19 samples took place in the United States, Italy and Spain. Sources were T cells, B-cell-depleted T cells, or PBMCs; the material itself was cDNA or gDNA.

The CDR3 runs 16 residues. CDR1 is MNHEY, CDR2 SVGAGI, per germline. V was clipped by 2 bases and J by 7 bases; unmatched bases: 6. Authors' processing steps: Estimated nucleated cell counts came from reference gene primer amplification. Generated by immunoSEQ multiplex PCR, the TCRdb table keeps only in-frame clones and is missing some. Clonal size and the V and J genes are those of that table, whereas D and trimming came from the DNA. The data hold around 95,000 clones, with 90% observed a single time. A single count supports this clone. The V gene is TRBV6-5, the J gene TRBJ2-1; 12 bases agree with TRBD2. Sequenced: peripheral blood. The sequence derives from a man in his fifties or sixties with acute or convalescent COVID-19. The CDR3 loop is CASSYGLAGGLNEQFF. Written as DNA, the CDR3 is TGTGCCAGCAGTTACGGTCTAGCGGGAGGGTTGAATGAGCAGTTCTTC.